These T cell receptor beta chains were read from a single sample in a study of T cell repertoires in cytomegalovirus infection. MiXCR was run by TCRdb on the reads, yielding one entry per CDR3 protein. Of fewer than 700,000 distinct CDR3 sequences in the sample, 20% to 30% were seen once. The sample consisted of CD8+ T cells from PBMCs. These receptor sequences come from a human donor in good health (CMV status not recorded). Some clones in this sample may be carry-over from other donors' samples. CDR3s include the opening cysteine and the closing phenylalanine or tryptophan. The D gene is left open where the match is weak. Part of the rows lack a size; the others show once, few, many or a class for expanded clones.

CDR3nt	CDR3aa	abundance	d_gene	v_gene	j_gene
TGTGCCAGTAGTTCTGGTCAGTTAGACTACGAGCAGTACTTC	CASSSGQLDYEQYF	once	.	TRBV19	TRBJ2-7
TGCAGCGTCGCTAACCGGGGGGAAGAGACCCAGTACTTC	CSVANRGEETQYF	few	TRBD2	TRBV29-1	TRBJ2-5
TGTGCCAGCAGCCCGGGACAGGGGGCCGACTATGGCTACACCTTC	CASSPGQGADYGYTF	many	TRBD1	TRBV7-4	TRBJ1-2
TGTGCCAGCAGTTTAAGTGGGACTTTCAATGAGCAGTTCTTC	CASSLSGTFNEQFF	.	.	TRBV27	TRBJ2-1
TGTGCCAGCAGCCAAAGCGGTATTGAAGCTTTCTTT	CASSQSGIEAFF	many	.	TRBV5-5	TRBJ1-1
TGTACCAGCAGTTCGACTAGCGGGTCGCCTTATGAGCAGTTCTTC	CTSSSTSGSPYEQFF	.	TRBD2	TRBV6-2/TRBV6-3	TRBJ2-1
TGTGCCAGCAGTTTACGAAGGGCGGACCCCTTTTATGAAAAACTGTTTTTT	CASSLRRADPFYEKLFF	.	.	TRBV27	TRBJ1-4
TGCAGCGTAACCACCATCGACAGGGGGTCTCGCCGGACTGAAGCTTTCTTT	CSVTTIDRGSRRTEAFF	.	TRBD1	TRBV29-1	TRBJ1-1
TGTGCCAGCAGTTACTCGGCAGGGATGGAGACCCAGTACTTC	CASSYSAGMETQYF	many	.	TRBV6-2/TRBV6-3	TRBJ2-5
TGTGCCAGCAGCCTCGGGACAGATATTCAGTTCTTC	CASSLGTDIQFF	few	TRBD1	TRBV5-6	TRBJ2-1
TGTGCCAGCAGCCCGTTAGACAGAACTGAAGCTTTCTTT	CASSPLDRTEAFF	many	.	TRBV7-6	TRBJ1-1
TGTGCCAGCAGCCAAGTGGCTTCGGGACACTTATACGAGCAGTACTTC	CASSQVASGHLYEQYF	.	.	TRBV14	TRBJ2-7
TGCAGCGTTTTGACAGGGCGAGGCCAAGAGACCCAGTACTTC	CSVLTGRGQETQYF	.	TRBD1	TRBV29-1	TRBJ2-5
TGTGCCAGCAGCCACGGGACAGGCGGGGACTATGGCTACACCTTC	CASSHGTGGDYGYTF	few	TRBD1	TRBV3-1	TRBJ1-2
TGTGCCAGCAGCCTTGGAACATTCAACACAGATACGCAGTATTTT	CASSLGTFNTDTQYF	.	.	TRBV27	TRBJ2-3
TGTGCCAGCAGCGTTAATAGAGTTCTTGAGCAGTTCTTC	CASSVNRVLEQFF	.	.	TRBV5-3	TRBJ2-1
TGTGCCAGCGGAACTAGCGGGGGCACAGATACGCAGTATTTT	CASGTSGGTDTQYF	few	TRBD2	TRBV12-3/TRBV12-4	TRBJ2-3
TGTGCCAGCAGCTTAGCTGCCTTCACAGATACGCAGTATTTT	CASSLAAFTDTQYF	many	.	TRBV7-6	TRBJ2-3
TGTGCCAGCAGCTTCGGGGTCGTGGAAGCTTTCTTT	CASSFGVVEAFF	many	.	TRBV7-2	TRBJ1-1
TGTGCCAGCAGCGAAGGGCCTAGCGGGGCCCAAGAGACCCAGTACTTC	CASSEGPSGAQETQYF	many	TRBD2	TRBV7-3	TRBJ2-5
TGTGCCAGCAGCTATACTAGCGAGTACGACTACGAGCAGTACTTC	CASSYTSEYDYEQYF	.	TRBD2	TRBV7-9	TRBJ2-7
TGTGCCAGCGGCCTTAGCACCATCTACTTGGTCTTC	CASGLSTIYLVF	many	.	TRBV7-2	TRBJ2-1
TGTGCCAGCAGCTTAGCCGGGGAGATGAACACTGAAGCTTTCTTT	CASSLAGEMNTEAFF	many	.	TRBV7-2	TRBJ1-1
TGTGCCGTTGAGGGGGACGGGGGTTACAATGAGCAGTTCTTC	CAVEGDGGYNEQFF	.	.	TRBV2	TRBJ2-1
TGTGCCAGCAGCTCCCCCCACGGGGAGGGGGTAAATGAGCAGTTCTTC	CASSSPHGEGVNEQFF	many	.	TRBV7-8	TRBJ2-1
TGTGCCAGCAGCCGCGGGGGGGCCTTGGACAATGAGCAGTTCTTC	CASSRGGALDNEQFF	.	TRBD2	TRBV6-1	TRBJ2-1
TGTGCCAGCAGTAGGAAGGCCAATATCAACGTCTATGGCTACACCTTC	CASSRKANINVYGYTF	.	.	TRBV6-1	TRBJ1-2
TGTGCCAGCAGTTACTCGGGGGGGGTAGGTCAGCCCCAGCATTTT	CASSYSGGVGQPQHF	many	.	TRBV6-5	TRBJ1-5
TGCAGCGTTGAAGATCCCCGGAACGGTGGTGTCGACAATGAGCAGTTCTTC	CSVEDPRNGGVDNEQFF	few	.	TRBV29-1	TRBJ2-1
TGTGCCAGCAGTTACGGGAACCAGCGGTCCTACGAGCAGTACTTC	CASSYGNQRSYEQYF	few	.	TRBV6-6	TRBJ2-7
TGTGCCAGCAGTTTCTACACGGAGCCCCAGCATTTT	CASSFYTEPQHF	few	.	TRBV12-3/TRBV12-4	TRBJ1-5
TGTGCCAGCAGTTGGGACAGTTCTGTGTACGAGCAGTACTTC	CASSWDSSVYEQYF	.	TRBD1	TRBV12-3/TRBV12-4	TRBJ2-7
TGTGCCAGCAGCTTTATGTCCTACAATGAGCAGTTCTTC	CASSFMSYNEQFF	few	.	TRBV12-3/TRBV12-4	TRBJ2-1
TGTGCCAGCAGTGGGGACAGTGCTAATCAGCCCCAGCATTTT	CASSGDSANQPQHF	few	TRBD1	TRBV25-1	TRBJ1-5
TGTGCCAGCACCTGGGGTATGAGCACAGATACGCAGTATTTT	CASTWGMSTDTQYF	many	.	TRBV12-3/TRBV12-4	TRBJ2-3
TGCAGCGTTGCACAGGGGTCCCGAATTCCCTACAATGAGCAGTTCTTC	CSVAQGSRIPYNEQFF	.	TRBD1	TRBV29-1	TRBJ2-1
TGCGCCAGCAGCAACGGGGGGTGGAATGAGCAGTTCTTC	CASSNGGWNEQFF	.	TRBD2	TRBV5-1	TRBJ2-1
TGTGCCAGCAGCGTAGAAGGGACTAGCGGGGGTTATGGCAATGAGCAGTTCTTC	CASSVEGTSGGYGNEQFF	.	TRBD2	TRBV9	TRBJ2-1
TGTGCCAGCAGCCAGAGGACCGGGACAGGGGCCTGGAACACTGAAGCTTTCTTT	CASSQRTGTGAWNTEAFF	.	TRBD1	TRBV14	TRBJ1-1
TGTGCCAGCAGTGAAACGGCGGGGGGGCCGGAGACCCAGTACTTC	CASSETAGGPETQYF	few	TRBD2	TRBV6-4	TRBJ2-5
TGTGCCAGCAGCTTAGGTCCGAGTGAGCAGTACTTC	CASSLGPSEQYF	many	.	TRBV7-6	TRBJ2-7
TGTGCCATCAGTGAGTTGGGGGGCGCGGATGGCTACACCTTC	CAISELGGADGYTF	few	.	TRBV10-3	TRBJ1-2
TGTGCCAGCAGTTACGACAGGCGGGAAGCTTTCTTT	CASSYDRREAFF	.	.	TRBV6-6	TRBJ1-1
TGTGCCAGCAGCTTAGCGTGGCCGAGACCCGGGGAGCTGTTTTTT	CASSLAWPRPGELFF	many	.	TRBV7-2	TRBJ2-2
TGCAGTGCTAGAGATCGTAAGGGAAAAGCTTTCTTT	CSARDRKGKAFF	few	.	TRBV20-1	TRBJ1-1
TGTGCCAGCAAGTGGTGGGACGGGAGCACCGGGGAGCTGTTTTTT	CASKWWDGSTGELFF	many	.	TRBV6-2/TRBV6-3	TRBJ2-2
TGTGCCAGCAGCCAAGGAACGCGAGAGCAGTTCTTC	CASSQGTREQFF	.	.	TRBV3-1	TRBJ2-1
TGTGCCAGCAGTCCCTCCTCAGGGGGCAGAGAGACCCAGTACTTC	CASSPSSGGRETQYF	.	TRBD1	TRBV25-1	TRBJ2-5
TGTGCCAGCAGCCGCACAGGGGAGAAAGGTCATGGCTACACCTTC	CASSRTGEKGHGYTF	.	TRBD1	TRBV28	TRBJ1-2
TGTGCCAGCAGCTTGTTGACCGGGGCCAACGTCCTGACTTTC	CASSLLTGANVLTF	many	.	TRBV7-8	TRBJ2-6
TGTGCCAGCAGCTTAGCCGAGCGGGGTCTTGACAATGAGCAGTTCTTC	CASSLAERGLDNEQFF	many	TRBD2	TRBV7-6	TRBJ2-1
TGCAGCGTTTTACCGACAGGGAAAAATGGCTACACCTTC	CSVLPTGKNGYTF	.	TRBD1	TRBV29-1	TRBJ1-2
TGTGCCAGCGGGAGTATAGGGAACTACAATGAGCAGTTCTTC	CASGSIGNYNEQFF	many	.	TRBV2	TRBJ2-1